The 29 T cell receptor beta chains below all came from one sample that was sequenced in a study of spatial heterogeneity in lung cancer. As to time point: sample taken at primary tumor resection. Via MiXCR, TCRdb re-called the 5' RACE reads, giving one row per CDR3 protein. The table shows about 48,000 distinct CDR3 sequences, with approximately 5% occurring only once. Sequenced material: PBMCs, taken at surgery. These receptors were taken from a male donor with early-stage non-small cell lung cancer.

This clonotype was counted many times. V and J are TRBV11-2 and TRBJ1-3; D gene unclear. The germline V and J ends were trimmed by 3 bases and 0 bases, with 12 bases remaining between them. This CDR3 comprises 16 residues. From germline, CDR1 is SGHAT and CDR2 FQNNGV. In DNA form, the CDR3 reads TGTGCCAGCAGCTTCCGGACGTCTTACTCTGGAAACACCATATATTTT. Encoded protein: CASSFRTSYSGNTIYF.

The chain carries TRBV7-8 and TRBJ2-1; either TRBD1 or TRBD2 may fit D (5 bases each). The CDR3 totals 14 residues. Looked up from germline, CDR1 is SGHVS and CDR2 is FQNEAQ. With 3 bases removed from V and 12 bases from J, the gap between germline ends came to 18 bases. CDR3 loop: CASSFQSGTLGQFF. CDR3 in DNA: TGTGCCAGCAGCTTTCAATCCGGGACCCTAGGGCAGTTCTTC.

This clonotype occurred many times. This sequence joins TRBV25-1 and TRBJ1-6; 9 positions agree with TRBD1. The CDR3 has 14 amino acids. V trimming: 4 bases; J trimming: 12 bases; junction bases outside the gene matches: 7. Germline V gives CDR1 MGHDK, CDR2 SYGVNS. The CDR3 DNA reads TGTGCCAGCAGTGGGGGACAGGGCCCCTTACCCCTCCACTTT. Translating gives CASSGGQGPLPLHF. Together with reference TRBV25-1 and TRBJ1-6, the CDR3 gives the full variable domain: EADIYQTPRYLVIGTGKKITLECSQTMGHDKMYWYQQDPGMELHLIHYSYGVNSTEKGDLSSESTVSRIRTEHFPLTLESARPSHTSQYLCASSGGQGPLPLHFGNGTRLTVT.

This clonotype was observed at least ten times. The chain links TRBV19 to TRBJ1-2; 8 bases fit TRBD1. Germline CDR1 reads LNHDA; CDR2 reads SQIVND (reference sequence). Losses at the gene ends were 3 bases for V and 8 bases for J; bases not matched to a gene: 5. This CDR3 has 13 amino acids. The CDR3 DNA sequence: TGTGCCAGTAGTATGGACAGGGTGGAGGGCTACACCTTC. Its protein is CASSMDRVEGYTF.

This clonotype was seen repeatedly, ten times or more. The chain recombines TRBV19 with TRBJ1-5, with 7 bases fitting TRBD1. The germline V gene has CDR1 LNHDA and CDR2 SQIVND (reference sequence). CDR3 length: 16 residues. J was trimmed by 9 bases and V by 6 bases; bases with no gene match: 17. The CDR3 is CASSMTLEDRKRPQHF. CDR3 coding DNA: TGTGCCAGTAGCATGACCTTAGAGGACAGGAAACGGCCCCAGCATTTT.

In this sample, this clonotype turned up a few times. A single base separates this from a much larger clone, so it may be a read error. CDR3 loop: CASSSSRGSWNRPQHF. In DNA, the CDR3 is TGTGCCAGCAGTTCCTCCCGGGGCTCGTGGAATCGGCCCCAGCATTTT. The rearrangement joins TRBV28 to TRBJ1-5; TRBD1 might be the D (5 bases). Per the germline V gene, CDR1 is MDHEN and CDR2 is SYDVKM. CDR3 length: 16 amino acids.

This clonotype was seen many times. A read error may account for a junction end that differs from germline. V and J are TRBV10-3 and TRBJ2-3, with D perhaps matching TRBD1 (5 bases). CDR1 is ENHRY and CDR2 is SYGVKD in the germline V gene. This CDR3 is 14 amino acids long. The CDR3 loop reads CVISDRQSTDTQYF. The CDR3 DNA is TGTGTCATCAGTGATAGACAGAGCACAGATACGCAGTATTTT.

This clonotype was seen many times. This sequence joins TRBV5-1 and TRBJ1-4; D ambiguous. The length of the CDR3 is 15 residues. With 0 bases removed from V and 8 bases from J, the gap between germline ends came to 14 bases. Germline V gene data show CDR1 as SGHRS and CDR2 as YFSETQ. The CDR3 region is CASSLATGSGEKLFF. Here the CDR3 DNA reads TGCGCCAGCAGCTTGGCCACGGGGTCCGGAGAAAAACTGTTTTTT. Drawing the rest from reference TRBV5-1 and TRBJ1-4, the complete variable domain is KAGVTQTPRYLIKTRGQQVTLSCSPISGHRSVSWYQQTPGQGLQFLFEYFSETQRNKGNFPGRFSGRQFSNSRSEMNVSTLELGDSALYLCASSLATGSGEKLFFGSGTQLSVL.

This clonotype was observed at least ten times. The genes are TRBV12-3 or TRBV12-4 and TRBJ2-2; 11 nucleotides line up with TRBD1. This CDR3 is built from 15 residues. After removal of 6 bases from V and 7 bases from J, the junction contained 7 bases not matched to a gene. The CDR3 region has the DNA TGTGCCAGCAGGACCGGGACAGGGGGGATCGGGGAGCTGTTTTTT. It is translated as CASRTGTGGIGELFF.

This clonotype was seen many times. The J gene is TRBJ1-1, the V gene TRBV12-3 or TRBV12-4; D not resolved. V was clipped by 1 base and J by 8 bases, with 14 bases between them. The CDR3 extends over 14 amino acids. CDR3 DNA: TGTGCCAGCAGTTTAGATCCGGGCCCCCCCGAAGCTTTCTTT. As protein: CASSLDPGPPEAFF.

The table lists this clonotype with many counts. This chain uses TRBV19 with TRBJ2-5; no firm D call. Trimming stripped 6 bases from V and 4 bases from J, with 15 bases between. The CDR3 totals 14 residues. The germline V gene encodes CDR1 LNHDA and CDR2 SQIVND (reference sequence). DNA for the CDR3: TGTGCCAGTAGCACGCAAGGGCGACGAGAGACCCAGTACTTC. Amino acids: CASSTQGRRETQYF.

In DNA, the CDR3 is TGTGCCTGGCATCCGGGCAGGGGCACTGAAGCTTTCTTT. Amino acids: CAWHPGRGTEAFF. The chain couples TRBV30 to TRBJ1-1, with a tentative D call TRBD1 (6 bases). Trimming left V 5 bases short and J 4 bases short, with 14 bases between. This CDR3 is built from 13 residues. The germline V gene encodes CDR1 GTSNPN and CDR2 SVGIG (reference sequence).

In its sample, this clonotype was seen many times. The gene calls are TRBV7-2 and TRBJ2-2, with D tentatively TRBD2 (6 bases). CDR1 and CDR2 (germline): SGHTA, FQGNSA. There are 14 residues in the CDR3. Trimming removed 1 base at V and 4 bases at J, with 7 bases between. The CDR3 sequence is CASSLGGTTGELFF. The CDR3 DNA sequence: TGTGCCAGCAGCTTAGGCGGGACCACCGGGGAGCTGTTTTTT.

This clonotype has at least ten counts. The chain recombines TRBV6-5 with TRBJ2-7; 9 nucleotides match TRBD2. CDR3 length: 13 residues. J gave up 7 bases and V 7 bases, and 8 bases lay outside the gene matches. Germline lookup yields CDR1 MNHEY and CDR2 SVGAGI. CDR3 coding DNA: TGTGCCAGCAACGCGGGAGGGCCGGGGGAGCAGTACTTC. Translation: CASNAGGPGEQYF.

This chain joins TRBV3-1 and TRBJ2-4, with D hard to call. CDR1 is LGHDT and CDR2 is YNNKEL in the germline V gene (reference sequence). The CDR3 has 12 amino acids. The V end was cut by 0 bases, the J end by 8 bases, with 5 bases between. The CDR3 is CASSQDRDIQYF. DNA for the CDR3: TGTGCCAGCAGCCAAGATCGGGACATTCAGTACTTC. Variable domain in full (rest from reference TRBV3-1 and TRBJ2-4): DTAVSQTPKYLVTQMGNDKSIKCEQNLGHDTMYWYKQDSKKFLKIMFSYNNKELIINETVPNRFSPKSPDKAHLNLHINSLELGDSAVYFCASSQDRDIQYFGAGTRLSVL.

This clonotype was counted many times. The chain has TRBV6-6 and TRBJ1-1; TRBD1 is a possible D gene (5 bases). The CDR3 spans 15 residues. From germline, CDR1 is MNHNY and CDR2 SVGAGI (reference sequence). V was shortened by 8 bases and J by 0 bases, with 16 bases between the two germline ends. The CDR3 here is CASGQGGGMNTEAFF. The CDR3 DNA sequence: TGTGCCAGCGGCCAGGGAGGTGGAATGAACACTGAAGCTTTCTTT.

Worth noting for this clonotype: This may come from a read error, since a much larger clone is one base off. The V gene is TRBV6-6, the J gene TRBJ2-6; perhaps TRBD1 as D (6 bases). Germline V lookup: CDR1 MNHNY, CDR2 SVGAGI (reference sequence). This CDR3 has 15 residues. CDR3 coding DNA: TGTGCCAGCAGAGACAGGAGCTCTGGGGCCAACATCCTGACTTTC. Protein product: CASRDRSSGANILTF.

In this sample, this clonotype turned up a few times. The V call is TRBV5-1, the J call TRBJ2-3; D remains unclear. Trimming removed 0 bases from V and 2 bases from J, with 10 bases in between. Per germline, CDR1 SGHRS and CDR2 YFSETQ. The CDR3 extends over 15 amino acids. The CDR3 nucleotides are TGCGCCAGCAGCTTGGATCAGGCAAACACAGATACGCAGTATTTT. This gives the protein CASSLDQANTDTQYF.

In this sample, this clonotype turned up a few times. The chain links TRBV7-9 to TRBJ2-2, with 7 bases that match TRBD2. The CDR3 totals 17 residues. Losses at the gene ends were 5 bases for V and 6 bases for J; bases not matched to a gene: 15. Per germline, CDR1 SEHNR and CDR2 FQNEAQ (reference sequence). This CDR3 reads CASSNTWEGLSPGELFF. The CDR3 DNA follows: TGTGCCAGCAGCAACACTTGGGAGGGCCTGAGTCCCGGGGAGCTGTTTTTT.

This clonotype occurred many times. The chain combines TRBV10-3 with TRBJ2-2; D uncertain. The germline V and J ends were trimmed by 3 bases and 2 bases, with 7 bases remaining between them. CDR3 length equals 14 residues. Germline values: CDR1 ENHRY, CDR2 SYGVKD. This CDR3 is CAISDESNTGELFF. CDR3 coding DNA: TGTGCCATCAGTGACGAGTCTAACACCGGGGAGCTGTTTTTT.

This clonotype was seen at least ten times. This chain joins TRBV7-2 and TRBJ2-3, with 12 bases aligning to TRBD2. Trimming removed 5 bases from V and 2 bases from J; junction bases left unmatched: 5. The length of the CDR3 is 16 residues. CDR1 is SGHTA, CDR2 FQGNSA, per germline. Here the CDR3 reads CASSVGLAGNTDTQYF. CDR3 bases: TGTGCCAGCAGCGTTGGACTAGCGGGAAACACAGATACGCAGTATTTT.

This clonotype appeared a few times. The CDR3 nucleotides read TGTGCCAGCAGCCTTATCGCGGGAGGCTCCTACAATGAGCAGTTCTTC. Protein product: CASSLIAGGSYNEQFF. The chain carries TRBV6-5 and TRBJ2-1; TRBD2 agrees at 8 bases. In germline, CDR1 is MNHEY, CDR2 SVGAGI. V shed 6 bases, J shed 0 bases, and the junction held 7 bases outside the gene matches. This CDR3 spans 16 amino acids.

This clonotype showed up just a few times. The chain carries TRBV12-3 or TRBV12-4 and TRBJ1-1; D is unresolved. V was clipped by 0 bases and J by 2 bases, with 4 bases between them. This CDR3 comprises 13 residues. The CDR3 reads CASSLALNTEAFF. CDR3 sequence (DNA): TGTGCCAGCAGTTTAGCGCTAAACACTGAAGCTTTCTTT.

This clonotype was seen repeatedly, ten times or more. This chain connects TRBV4-1 to TRBJ1-5; 8 nucleotides match TRBD1. Germline trimming cut 4 bases from V and 4 bases from J; bases unmatched to any gene: 3. The CDR3 is made up of 14 amino acids. In germline, CDR1 is MGHRA, CDR2 YSYEKL. As DNA, the CDR3 is TGCGCCAGCAGCCCTGGACAGGGTAATCAGCCCCAGCATTTT. It codes for CASSPGQGNQPQHF.

This clonotype was observed a single time. The CDR3 reads CAISEGGTRKFF. CDR3 sequence (DNA): TGTGCCATCAGTGAGGGGGGGACTAGAAAGTTCTTC. This chain links TRBV10-3 with TRBJ2-1, with 8 positions matching TRBD2. J was trimmed by 14 bases and V by 2 bases; bases with no gene match: 5. The CDR3 is 12 amino acids. The V gene's germline CDR1 is ENHRY and CDR2 SYGVKD.

At least ten counts were recorded for this clonotype. The chain has TRBV4-1 and TRBJ1-2; D remains ambiguous. The CDR3 totals 14 residues. The germline V gene encodes CDR1 MGHRA and CDR2 YSYEKL. The V end lost 0 bases, the J end lost 7 bases, and 12 bases lay between the germline ends. The CDR3 sequence: CASSQDWRKGGYTF. Written as DNA, the CDR3 is TGCGCCAGCAGCCAAGATTGGAGAAAGGGTGGCTACACCTTC.

The gene calls are TRBV20-1 and TRBJ2-1; 9 positions agree with TRBD2. Germline loops: CDR1 DFQATT, CDR2 SNEGSKA (reference sequence). The V segment lost 0 bases and the J segment 15 bases; nucleotides outside the gene matches: 6. The CDR3 spans 12 residues. DNA for the CDR3: TGCAGTGCTAGAGAGTACGCGGGAGGGTGGTTCTTC. This encodes CSAREYAGGWFF.

This clonotype was observed many times. The J gene is TRBJ2-7, the V gene TRBV13; 10 bases match TRBD2. The CDR3 contains 18 residues. Germline CDR1 PRHDT, CDR2 FYEKMQ (reference sequence). Trimming cost V 5 bases and J 6 bases; bases outside gene matches: 19. CDR3 nucleotide sequence: TGTGCCAGCAGCGCCACACCGGGACTAGCGTTGACTCTGGGCGAGCAGTACTTC. It encodes CASSATPGLALTLGEQYF. The variable domain in full, completed from reference TRBV13 and TRBJ2-7, reads AAGVIQSPRHLIKEKRETATLKCYPIPRHDTVYWYQQGPGQDPQFLISFYEKMQSDKGSIPDRFSAQQFSDYHSELNMSSLELGDSALYFCASSATPGLALTLGEQYFGPGTRLTVT.

This clonotype was detected many times. This chain uses TRBV5-4 with TRBJ2-3, with D perhaps TRBD2 (6 bases). Per germline, CDR1 SGHNT and CDR2 YYREEE (reference sequence). The CDR3 consists of 17 residues. Trimming removed 4 bases from V and 0 bases from J, with 18 bases in between. The CDR3 spells CASSQDSGAPSTDTQYF. CDR3 nucleotide sequence: TGTGCCAGCAGCCAAGATAGCGGAGCGCCTAGCACAGATACGCAGTATTTT.